This passage covers 24 T cell receptor beta chains from one sample sequenced in a study of cytomegalovirus exposure and HLA in healthy donors (dated by TCRdb to 2016 to 2017). The library came from the immunoSEQ multiplex PCR assay. The multiplex PCR relied on a mix of 60 forward primers for TCR Vbeta segments and 13 reverse primers for TCR Jbeta segments. The table was pulled from immuneACCESS by TCRdb, which kept in-frame rearrangements only. Such tables lose some clones; where checked, under half of the loss comes from unresolved V genes, and the rest has no known cause. This sample comprises some 130,000 clones, under 85% of them detected only once. The top ten clonotypes cover approximately 4.2% of the sample. The sequencing input was PBMCs. Receptors originate from a male donor in good health and CMV-seropositive.

The CDR3 nucleotides are TGTGCCCGGGGAGGCGCGGACAACCAAGAGACCCAGTACTTC. Protein product: CARGGADNQETQYF. The chain combines TRBV2 with TRBJ2-5, with TRBD2 as a possible D gene (6 bases). The CDR3 totals 14 residues. Germline-derived CDR1 and CDR2 are SNHLY and FYNNEI. Trimming stripped 11 bases from V and 0 bases from J, with 16 bases between. Full variable domain (missing parts from reference TRBV2 and TRBJ2-5): EPEVTQTPSHQVTQMGQEVILRCVPISNHLYFYWYRQILGQKVEFLVSFYNNEISEKSEIFDDQFSVERPDGSNFTLKIRSTKLEDSAMYFCARGGADNQETQYFGPGTRLLVL.

The sample holds one count of this clone. The chain couples TRBV28 to TRBJ2-7; D perhaps matches TRBD2 (6 bases). Trimming stripped 1 base from V and 1 base from J, with 14 bases between. CDR1 and CDR2 from the germline V gene are MDHEN and SYDVKM. The CDR3 sequence is 16 residues long. For the CDR3, the DNA is TGTGCCAGCAGTTTATTGGGGGAGGTTGGGTCCTACGAGCAGTACTTC. Encoded protein: CASSLLGEVGSYEQYF.

The V gene is TRBV6-4, the J gene TRBJ2-3; D might be TRBD1 (6 bases). Trimming took 3 bases from V and 6 from J, leaving 16 bases between them. CDR3 length: 15 residues. Germline V gene data show CDR1 as MRHNA and CDR2 as SNTAGT. The CDR3 sequence is CASSEQGTVSDTQYF. DNA for the CDR3: TGTGCCAGCAGTGAACAGGGTACGGTGTCGGATACGCAGTATTTT.

This rearrangement joins TRBV11-2 to TRBJ1-6; D is possibly TRBD1 (5 bases). The CDR3 has 13 residues. Trimming shortened V by 3 bases and J by 8 bases, and 8 bases separated the two germline ends. In germline, CDR1 is SGHAT, CDR2 FQNNGV. The CDR3 nucleotides are TGTGCCAGCAGCTTCGACAGATATTCACCCCTCCACTTT. It translates to CASSFDRYSPLHF.

The V call is TRBV5-1, the J call TRBJ2-1, with a possible D match to TRBD2 (6 bases). Deletions cut 4 bases from V and 10 bases from J, with 21 bases between. Germline CDR1 and CDR2: SGHRS and YFSETQ. The length of the CDR3 is 15 residues. DNA of the CDR3: TGCGCCAGCAGCCTGGGGACTGGGTGGGAGGAGGAGCAGTTCTTC. It encodes CASSLGTGWEEEQFF.

The chain couples TRBV15 to TRBJ1-4; 9 bases are a match to TRBD1. Per the germline V gene, CDR1 is LNHNV and CDR2 is YYDKDF (reference sequence). This CDR3 is built from 18 residues. The V gene end was trimmed by 2 bases and the J gene end by 4 bases; junction bases not matched to a gene: 11. The CDR3 bases are TGTGCCACCAGCAGAAGGACAGGGGCGGGGGCGGGTAATGAAAAACTGTTTTTT. It specifies CATSRRTGAGAGNEKLFF.

The table lists this clone with a few counts. The chain uses TRBV5-1 and TRBJ2-3; 10 bases match TRBD1. The V gene's germline CDR1 is SGHRS and CDR2 YFSETQ. The ends lost 0 bases at V and 5 bases at J; junction bases unmatched: 0. The CDR3 has 14 residues. CDR3 coding DNA: TGCGCCAGCAGCTTGGGGACAGGGGGAGATACGCAGTATTTT. Encoded protein: CASSLGTGGDTQYF.

The chain couples TRBV11-2 to TRBJ2-4; tentatively, D is TRBD1 (6 bases). CDR1 is SGHAT and CDR2 is FQNNGV in the germline V gene. The CDR3 is 15 residues long. V lost 1 base and J lost 1, with 8 bases in between. CDR3 in DNA: TGTGCCAGCAGCTTAGGGCAGGGGGCCAAAAACATTCAGTACTTC. As protein: CASSLGQGAKNIQYF.

This rearrangement joins TRBV27 to TRBJ2-3, with D maybe TRBD2 (6 bases). Trimming removed 3 bases at V and 0 bases at J, with 7 bases between. CDR1 and CDR2 from the germline V gene are MNHEY and SMNVEV (reference sequence). The CDR3 contains 14 residues. The CDR3 reads CASSLGLSTDTQYF. The CDR3 bases are TGTGCCAGCAGTTTGGGACTTAGCACAGATACGCAGTATTTT.

This chain uses TRBV6-5 with TRBJ1-1, with TRBD1 as a possible D gene (5 bases). Germline V gives CDR1 MNHEY, CDR2 SVGAGI. V lost 2 bases and J 11 bases, leaving 21 bases between the germline ends. This CDR3 has 15 amino acids. CDR3 DNA: TGTGCCAGCAGTTACCTTGGCCAGGGATTATTTGTGGCTTTCTTT. It codes for CASSYLGQGLFVAFF.

The V call is TRBV7-8, the J call TRBJ2-7, with 9 bases aligning to TRBD1. CDR3 length equals 14 residues. Germline trimming cut 5 bases from V and 5 bases from J; bases unmatched to any gene: 7. Germline assignment: CDR1 SGHVS and CDR2 FQNEAQ. CDR3 DNA sequence: TGTGCCAGCAGCGTCCGGGACAGGGTGCACGAGCAGTACTTC. Its protein is CASSVRDRVHEQYF.

The rearrangement joins TRBV5-6 to TRBJ2-7; 7 bases map to TRBD2. The J segment lost 1 base and the V segment lost 3 bases, leaving 13 bases of the junction unmatched. The CDR3 consists of 17 residues. Germline CDR1 is SGHDT and CDR2 is YYEEEE. For the CDR3, the DNA is TGTGCCAGCAGCTCTCGCCTAGCGGTAGCCATTTCCTACGAGCAGTACTTC. Translation: CASSSRLAVAISYEQYF.

In this sample, this clone turned up once. V is TRBV7-9 and J is TRBJ1-4, with TRBD1 identical over 8 bases. The CDR3 covers 16 residues. V lost 5 bases, J lost 5 bases, and 10 bases stayed unmatched. The V gene's germline CDR1 is SEHNR and CDR2 FQNEAQ (reference sequence). The CDR3 sequence is CASSQPWGQANEKLFF. The DNA of the CDR3 is TGTGCCAGCAGCCAGCCTTGGGGACAGGCAAATGAAAAACTGTTTTTT.

V is TRBV5-6 and J is TRBJ1-6; weak D call: TRBD1 (6 bases). The V gene's germline CDR1 is SGHDT and CDR2 YYEEEE. The CDR3 has 17 residues. Trimming removed 4 bases at V and 3 bases at J, with 17 bases between. The CDR3 nucleotides read TGTGCCAGCAGCCAAGAGCCGGGACATCGCTATAATTCACCCCTCCACTTT. It encodes CASSQEPGHRYNSPLHF. The full variable domain, its missing parts supplied by reference TRBV5-6 and TRBJ1-6, is DAGVTQSPTHLIKTRGQQVTLRCSPKSGHDTVSWYQQALGQGPQFIFQYYEEEERQRGNFPDRFSGHQFPNYSSELNVNALLLGDSALYLCASSQEPGHRYNSPLHFGNGTRLTVT.

This clone has more than one count but fewer than ten. This chain connects TRBV5-1 to TRBJ2-2, with D hard to call. The CDR3 length is 13 residues. Germline CDR1 SGHRS, CDR2 YFSETQ. The germline V and J ends were trimmed by 0 bases and 6 bases, with 6 bases remaining between them. The CDR3 sequence is CASSLGSPGELFF. DNA of the CDR3: TGCGCCAGCAGCTTGGGTAGTCCCGGGGAGCTGTTTTTT. The complete variable domain, with remaining parts taken from reference TRBV5-1 and TRBJ2-2, reads KAGVTQTPRYLIKTRGQQVTLSCSPISGHRSVSWYQQTPGQGLQFLFEYFSETQRNKGNFPGRFSGRQFSNSRSEMNVSTLELGDSALYLCASSLGSPGELFFGEGSRLTVL.

This chain uses TRBV19 with TRBJ2-1; 8 positions agree with TRBD2. Trimming took 5 bases from V and 7 from J; bases not matched to a gene: 13. Germline CDR1 LNHDA, CDR2 SQIVND (reference sequence). CDR3 length equals 16 residues. In DNA form, the CDR3 reads TGTGCCAGTAGTTGGGGACTAGGTCAGGGTGGTAATGAGCAGTTCTTC. This gives the protein CASSWGLGQGGNEQFF.

V and J are TRBV11-2 and TRBJ2-3, with unresolved D. Germline values: CDR1 SGHAT, CDR2 FQNNGV. This CDR3 has 14 residues. The V end lost 3 bases, the J end lost 6 bases, and 13 bases lay between the germline ends. CDR3 DNA sequence: TGTGCCAGCAGCTTCTCAGATAGCCCCGATACGCAGTATTTT. The encoded protein is CASSFSDSPDTQYF.

V gene TRBV5-1 combines with J gene TRBJ1-3, with TRBD1 identical over 8 bases. The germline V gene encodes CDR1 SGHRS and CDR2 YFSETQ. The CDR3 runs 15 residues. The V gene end was trimmed by 5 bases and the J gene end by 3 bases; junction bases not matched to a gene: 7. The CDR3 sequence is CASRRGQDGGNTIYF. The CDR3 region has the DNA TGCGCCAGCAGGCGGGGACAGGACGGTGGAAACACCATATATTTT. The full variable domain, completed using reference TRBV5-1 and TRBJ1-3, is KAGVTQTPRYLIKTRGQQVTLSCSPISGHRSVSWYQQTPGQGLQFLFEYFSETQRNKGNFPGRFSGRQFSNSRSEMNVSTLELGDSALYLCASRRGQDGGNTIYFGEGSWLTVV.

This sequence joins TRBV5-1 and TRBJ1-4; 9 nucleotides agree with TRBD1. CDR3 length equals 15 residues. The ends lost 7 bases at V and 3 bases at J; junction bases unmatched: 7. From germline, CDR1 is SGHRS and CDR2 YFSETQ. This CDR3 is CASGRTGVPNEKLFF. The CDR3 nucleotides read TGCGCCAGCGGACGGACAGGGGTTCCTAATGAAAAACTGTTTTTT.

V is TRBV5-6 and J is TRBJ2-6; 9 nucleotides agree with TRBD1. Losses at the gene ends were 4 bases for V and 6 bases for J; bases not matched to a gene: 8. CDR1 and CDR2 from the germline V gene are SGHDT and YYEEEE. This CDR3 is 16 amino acids long. The CDR3 loop is CASSLPGQGVANVLTF. The CDR3 DNA reads as TGTGCCAGCAGCCTACCGGGACAGGGTGTGGCCAACGTCCTGACTTTC. The complete variable domain, with remaining parts taken from reference TRBV5-6 and TRBJ2-6, reads DAGVTQSPTHLIKTRGQQVTLRCSPKSGHDTVSWYQQALGQGPQFIFQYYEEEERQRGNFPDRFSGHQFPNYSSELNVNALLLGDSALYLCASSLPGQGVANVLTFGAGSRLTVL.

The rearrangement links TRBV28 to TRBJ1-2, with D maybe TRBD1 (6 bases). Germline assignment: CDR1 MDHEN and CDR2 SYDVKM. This CDR3 has 12 amino acids. Deletions cut 5 bases from V and 8 bases from J, with 12 bases between. The chain's CDR3 is CASSLNREGYTF. The CDR3 nucleotides are TGTGCCAGCAGTCTCAACAGGGAGGGCTACACCTTC.

J is TRBJ2-7 and V is TRBV27, with TRBD1 identical over 7 bases. Germline trimming cut 3 bases from V and 3 bases from J; bases unmatched to any gene: 14. The CDR3 extends over 17 amino acids. Germline V gives CDR1 MNHEY, CDR2 SMNVEV (reference sequence). CDR3 DNA: TGTGCCAGCAGTTTTTCCCACCGGGACAGCACACGCTACGAGCAGTACTTC. Protein: CASSFSHRDSTRYEQYF.

The chain joins TRBV9 to TRBJ2-3; D is perhaps TRBD2 (5 bases). Between the trimmed V and J ends, which lost 7 bases and 4 bases, there was a span of 16 bases. CDR1 and CDR2 (germline): SGDLS, YYNGEE. The CDR3 length is 14 residues. The CDR3 here is CASRPLPGADTQYF. Here the CDR3 DNA reads TGTGCCAGCCGACCACTACCCGGGGCAGATACGCAGTATTTT.

V gene TRBV2 combines with J gene TRBJ2-7, with 10 bases fitting TRBD1. With V trimmed by 6 bases and J by 4 bases, 6 bases remained unmatched. Germline V gene lookup returns CDR1 SNHLY and CDR2 FYNNEI. The CDR3 length is 14 residues. The CDR3 sequence is CASSVDRGQYEQYF. CDR3 sequence (DNA): TGTGCCAGCAGCGTCGACAGGGGGCAGTACGAGCAGTACTTC.